This TCR beta chain was observed in a study of shared clonotypes between healthy human individuals. Study-wide points: Clonotype sharing across donors was expected to vary with sequencing depth.

On this clone itself: Its antigen remains unknown.

Sequenced by immunoSEQ multiplex PCR; TCRdb stores in-frame clones only, minus some. The profile covers about 2.3 million clones, with about 90% appearing a single time and approximately 0.4% taken by the ten largest. The CDR3 is 16 amino acids. The germline CDR1 and CDR2 sequences are SNHLY and FYNNEI. V was clipped by 1 base and J by 1 base, with 11 bases between them. The sequenced sample consisted of naive CD4+ T cells from PBMCs. As for subset: CD45RA+ positively selected. This sequence was found in a man in his late teens or twenties in good health. Some clones in this sample may be carry-over from other donors' samples. The rearrangement uses TRBV2 and TRBJ2-1; the D is unclear. Written as DNA, the CDR3 is TGTGCCAGCAGTGAAGGGGCTGGGCTTTCCTACAATGAGCAGTTCTTC. Its translation: CASSEGAGLSYNEQFF. The variable domain in full, completed from reference TRBV2 and TRBJ2-1, reads EPEVTQTPSHQVTQMGQEVILRCVPISNHLYFYWYRQILGQKVEFLVSFYNNEISEKSEIFDDQFSVERPDGSNFTLKIRSTKLEDSAMYFCASSEGAGLSYNEQFFGPGTRLTVL.